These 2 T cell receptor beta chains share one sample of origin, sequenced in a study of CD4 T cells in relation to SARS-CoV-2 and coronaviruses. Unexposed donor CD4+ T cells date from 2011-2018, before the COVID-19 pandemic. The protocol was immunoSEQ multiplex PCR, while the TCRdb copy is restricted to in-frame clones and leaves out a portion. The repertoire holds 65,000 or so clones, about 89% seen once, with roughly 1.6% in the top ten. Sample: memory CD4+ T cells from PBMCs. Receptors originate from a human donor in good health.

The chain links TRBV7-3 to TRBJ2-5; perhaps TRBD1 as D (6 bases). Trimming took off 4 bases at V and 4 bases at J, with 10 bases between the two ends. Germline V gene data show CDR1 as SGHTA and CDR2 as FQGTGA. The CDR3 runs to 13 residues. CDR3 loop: CASSSLRGETQYF. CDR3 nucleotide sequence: TGTGCCAGCAGCTCACTCAGGGGAGAGACCCAGTACTTC.

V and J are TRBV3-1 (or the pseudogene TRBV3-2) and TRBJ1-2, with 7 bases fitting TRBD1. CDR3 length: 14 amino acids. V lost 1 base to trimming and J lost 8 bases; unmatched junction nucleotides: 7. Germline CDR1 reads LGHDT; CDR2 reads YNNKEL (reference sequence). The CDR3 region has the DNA TGTGCCAGCAGCCAAGGCCAGGGGGGAGGCGGCTACACCTTC. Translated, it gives CASSQGQGGGGYTF.